The rows below give T cell receptor beta chains drawn from one sample of a study of vaccination and CD4 T cells after COVID-19. MiXCR was run by TCRdb on the PCR reads, yielding one entry per CDR3 protein. In the table there are about 9,700 distinct CDR3 sequences, about 50% of which are singletons. No antigen is known for these receptors. Specimen: CD4+ T cells from blood, cultured in vitro. The receptors stem from a human donor in good health. The CDR3 runs from the conserved cysteine through the conserved F or W. Fields, in order: clone size, D gene, V gene, J gene, CDR3 DNA, CDR3 protein. A D gene is named only where the DNA matches it firmly. Where a row states a size, it is once, few, many or the class of an expanded clone; other rows omit it.

>NA|TRBD1|TRBV5-1|TRBJ1-2
TGCGCCAGCAGCGTGGACAGGAACTATGGCTACACCTTC
CASSVDRNYGYTF
>NA|TRBD1|TRBV7-9|TRBJ1-1
TGTGCCAGCAGCCGTACAGGGGGCAACACTGAAGCTTTCTTT
CASSRTGGNTEAFF
>once|TRBD1|TRBV7-8|TRBJ2-7
TGTGCCAGCAGCTCCGGGACAGTCTCCTACGAGCAGTACTTC
CASSSGTVSYEQYF
>NA|NA|TRBV12-3/TRBV12-4|TRBJ1-2
TGTGCCAGCAGTTTTGGGGTTTTGGGTGGCTACACCTTC
CASSFGVLGGYTF
>NA|TRBD2|TRBV28|TRBJ2-7
TGTGCCAGCAGATCGGGACTAGCGGGCGACTCCGAGCAGTACTTC
CASRSGLAGDSEQYF
>NA|NA|TRBV7-9|TRBJ2-1
TGTGCCAGCAGCTTTCTGCCCGGCGTAGGGGCCGGGAATGAGCAGTTCTTC
CASSFLPGVGAGNEQFF
>few|NA|TRBV30|TRBJ2-5
TGTGCCTGGAGTGCCTTGGAGACCCAGTACTTC
CAWSALETQYF
>NA|TRBD2|TRBV20-1|TRBJ2-1
TGCAGTGCTAGAGATCAAGTGAGCGGGAGCAGGTCCTACAATGAGCAGTTCTTC
CSARDQVSGSRSYNEQFF
>few|NA|TRBV27|TRBJ2-1
TGTGCCAGCCGCGCCGAGCGGCTGTCCTACAATGAGCAGTTCTTC
CASRAERLSYNEQFF
>once|NA|TRBV7-2|TRBJ1-1
TGTGCCAGCAGCTTATTTCGCATTGGGACGAGGGAAGGGGCGAACACTGAAGCTTTCTTT
CASSLFRIGTREGANTEAFF
>few|TRBD1|TRBV28|TRBJ1-5
TGTGCCAGCAGTCAACCCAGACAGGGGTATGGCCAGCCCCAGCATTTT
CASSQPRQGYGQPQHF
>NA|NA|TRBV6-1|TRBJ1-2
TGTGCCAGCGCCGGGAACTATGGCGACACCTTC
CASAGNYGDTF
>NA|TRBD1|TRBV28|TRBJ1-2
TGTGCCAGCAGTTTCCAAGACAGGGTTCATGGCTACACCTTC
CASSFQDRVHGYTF
>NA|TRBD1|TRBV6-5|TRBJ1-5
TGTGCCAGCAGTTATGGACAGGGCGATCAGCCCCAGCATTTT
CASSYGQGDQPQHF
>NA|TRBD1|TRBV10-3|TRBJ2-2
TGTGCCATCACTAAGGGGGCCCCCACCGGGGAGCTGTTTTTT
CAITKGAPTGELFF
>NA|NA|TRBV7-8|TRBJ1-3
TGTGCCAGCAGCTCGGCCGGGATACCCACGAGGGGCTCTGGAAACACCATATATTTT
CASSSAGIPTRGSGNTIYF
>few|NA|TRBV7-9|TRBJ2-2
TGTGCCAGCAGCTCGAGCATCTACACCGGGGAGCTGTTTTTT
CASSSSIYTGELFF
>NA|NA|TRBV7-9|TRBJ2-4
TGTGCCAGCAGCTTAGCGGCAGGGAGAAACATTCAGTACTTC
CASSLAAGRNIQYF
>NA|TRBD1|TRBV30|TRBJ1-6
TGTGCCTGGAGCGCTGGACAGGGTCTTTACTCACCCCTCCACTTT
CAWSAGQGLYSPLHF
>few|NA|TRBV5-8|TRBJ2-5
TGTGCCAGCAGCCCGGAGGGCCTCCAAGAGACCCAGTACTTC
CASSPEGLQETQYF
>few|NA|TRBV20-1|TRBJ1-1
TGCAGTGCTAGTAACATGAACACTGAAGCTTTCTTT
CSASNMNTEAFF
>NA|NA|TRBV6-1|TRBJ2-2
TGTGCCAGCAGTGAAATCGCGGCCGGGGAGCTGTTTTTT
CASSEIAAGELFF